This TCR beta chain is drawn from a study of blood T cells in healthy people across ages (dated by TCRdb to the mid-2010s). With regard to the full study: Template switching captured roughly one uniquely barcoded TCR beta cDNA molecule per two T cells in model experiments. To avoid experimental bias, donors of different ages were randomly spread across the sequencing lanes. The donors were split into four age groups: young (average approximately 16 years), middle-aged (around 37), aged (over 55) and long-lived (approximately 80). Two additional independent replicas of 1 million unique cDNA reads from the same blood draw were analyzed for two donors (one aged 18 to 29 and one aged 80 or older). The study measured age-related changes in TCR beta repertoire diversity using deep sequencing normalized with unique cDNA molecular identifiers. General findings and caveats noted by the study authors: Donor CMV infection status was unknown, potentially confounding age-related changes in expanded clonotypes. Estimates of total diversity based on one million sequenced T cells were considered lower bounds and underestimates. Observed TCR beta diversity correlated strongly with the percentage of naive T cells measured by flow cytometry. Compared with the aged group, more naive CD4+ T cells, fewer expanded clones and increased TCR diversity were shown by the long-lived group, suggesting age selection. Observed TCR beta diversity per million T cells fell roughly linearly with age, and a significant reduction was already apparent by age around 36. Bulk unsorted PBMC profiling prevented conclusive comparison of naive and antigen-experienced compartments.

Concerning this clonotype itself: This receptor's antigen is unknown. Per-base quality was not reported, and no clone a single base away is much larger than it.

Systemically healthy Caucasian individuals from Russia, over 30 in total and aged about 6 to 100 years, were included as donors. Each donor gave ten milliliters of peripheral blood, collected into EDTA-treated Vacutainer tubes. Ficoll-Paque density-gradient centrifugation was used to isolate PBMCs, with at least 6.5 million per sample. Total RNA was extracted from PBMCs with Trizol reagent, with at least 6 micrograms obtained per sample. For every donor, an aliquot of PBMCs went through flow cytometry to measure the percentages of naive CD45RAhigh/CD27high T cells. CDR1 SGHTA and CDR2 FQGTGA are derived from the germline V gene. The CDR3 goes from the cysteine to the phenylalanine over 15 residues. CDR3 DNA is the only sequence kept; it has 45 bases, read in frame from the first base. The V end loses 1 base and the J end loses 5 bases, and a stretch of 11 bases separates them. Library preparation used 5' RACE. The sequencing machine was an Illumina HiSeq 2500. A second PCR of roughly 7 to 12 cycles was run with a J-beta primer mix and a sample-barcoded 5' primer. Each TCR beta cDNA molecule received a unique molecular identifier from a template-switch 5' adaptor carrying 12 random nucleotides. Each sample yielded at least 2.5 million CDR3-containing paired-end reads. The Mint cDNA synthesis kit, primed by a TRBC-specific oligonucleotide, was used to synthesize first-strand cDNA from all RNA. Following uracil-DNA glycosylase treatment, a first 18-cycle PCR with universal primers M1SS and BC2_uni_R was performed on all cDNA. The source study handled its data this way. For normalization, 1 million high-quality reads were randomly selected from each sample, with every read carrying a distinct molecular identifier. Reads with shared molecular identifiers were discarded instead of being binned into consensus sequences. CDR3 identification, clonotype clustering and error correction used MiTCR with a Q25 quality threshold and the strictest error-elimination algorithm. A nonparametric unseen species model with Euler transformation was used to estimate a lower bound on total TCR beta diversity. TCRdb trimmed the raw reads at Q25, called clones with MiXCR and kept productive beta chains. When rows share a CDR3 protein, they turn into one entry using the most common DNA and genes. The V and J calls, along with clone size, are taken from TCRdb and not from the paper's own processing. Across this sample there are 550,000 to 750,000 distinct CDR3 sequences, with under 25% seen only once. Of the sample, about 3.6% is held by the ten largest clones.

Sequenced: blood. Recombination joined TRBV7-3 with TRBJ1-4; the D gene is perhaps TRBD1, from 5 matching bases. The receptor was derived from a man aged 65 to 79 in good health. The CDR3 is CASSLMGDKNEKLFF. The nucleotide sequence is given as TGTGCCAGCAGCTTAATGGGGGATAAAAATGAAAAACTGTTTTTT.